The entry below describes one T cell receptor (beta chain). Per the study methods: Counts of nucleated cells, estimated from reference gene primer amplification, were obtained. Profiled with immunoSEQ multiplex PCR; TCRdb holds only in-frame clones, not every one. For V, J and clone size, that table is used; D and trimming come from the DNA. This table holds around 120,000 clones, 75% to 90% found once. The data were obtained in a study of blood T cell repertoires in COVID-19. About the study: Spain, Italy and the United States supplied samples that represented acute and convalescent COVID-19. The analysed material was cDNA or gDNA that came from T cells, B-cell-depleted T cells, or PBMCs.

The receptor was isolated from a man aged 70-80 years with acute or convalescent COVID-19. The sequenced sample was peripheral blood.

CDR3 protein: CASSGSDRVGSPLHF. In DNA, the CDR3 is TGTGCCAGCAGTGGATCGGACAGGGTTGGGTCACCCCTCCACTTT. The chain employs TRBV2 and TRBJ1-6, with 8 nucleotides matching TRBD1. This CDR3 contains 15 residues. Germline-derived CDR1 and CDR2 are SNHLY and FYNNEI. The V gene end was trimmed by 4 bases and the J gene end by 10 bases; junction bases not matched to a gene: 9.